These 26 T cell receptor beta chains originate from one sample sequenced in a study of shared clonotypes between healthy human individuals. Generated by immunoSEQ multiplex PCR, the TCRdb table keeps only in-frame clones and is missing some. This table holds about 1.1 million clones, approximately 80% found once. Sequencing was done on a sample of memory CD4+ T cells from PBMCs. The subset is: CD45RA-negative fraction. The receptors were sampled from a young man in good health. Some clones in this sample may be carry-over from other donors' samples.

This clone appeared a single time. This chain uses TRBV9 with TRBJ1-3, with 7 nucleotides matching TRBD1. Germline assignment: CDR1 SGDLS and CDR2 YYNGEE. J lost 0 bases, V lost 3 bases, and 3 bases had no gene match. This CDR3 region has 15 residues. CDR3 amino acids: CASSGGGGSGNTIYF. CDR3 in DNA: TGTGCCAGCAGCGGAGGGGGCGGCTCTGGAAACACCATATATTTT.

This chain joins TRBV10-1 and TRBJ1-5, with a weak D call TRBD1 (5 bases). This CDR3 region has 12 residues. Germline V gene sequence: CDR1 WNHNN, CDR2 SYGVQD (reference sequence). V lost 6 bases, J lost 4 bases, and 7 bases lay in between. DNA for the CDR3: TGCGCCAGCAGGCGACAGAATCAGCCCCAGCATTTT. Protein product: CASRRQNQPQHF.

The J gene is TRBJ1-1, the V gene TRBV6-1; tentative D call: TRBD1 (6 bases). Trimming cost V 8 bases and J 7 bases, with 17 bases left between them. Per the germline V gene, CDR1 is MNHNS and CDR2 is SASEGT. The CDR3 loop spans 13 amino acids. CDR3 amino acids: CASLLTGGIEAFF. DNA for the CDR3: TGTGCCAGCTTACTGACAGGTGGGATTGAAGCTTTCTTT.

The V and J genes are TRBV6-1 and TRBJ2-7, with D perhaps matching TRBD1 or TRBD2 (5 bases each). Trimming shortened V by 8 bases and J by 9 bases, and 20 bases separated the two germline ends. Germline CDR1 and CDR2: MNHNS and SASEGT. CDR3 length equals 13 residues. This CDR3 reads CASPPGPFGWQYF. In DNA, the CDR3 is TGTGCCAGCCCACCGGGACCCTTCGGATGGCAGTACTTC.

This rearrangement joins TRBV7-6 to TRBJ2-1, with 9 bases identical to TRBD1. Germline CDR1 SGHVS, CDR2 FNYEAQ. The CDR3 spans 16 residues. The V gene end was trimmed by 0 bases and the J gene end by 10 bases; junction bases not matched to a gene: 10. The CDR3 DNA sequence: TGTGCCAGCAGCTTAGCCTCCGGGACAGGGCCTCGGGAGCAGTTCTTC. Translation: CASSLASGTGPREQFF.

The chain uses TRBV6-1 and TRBJ2-1; the match to TRBD1 covers 9 bases. Trimming cost V 3 bases and J 3 bases; bases outside gene matches: 6. Germline CDR1 is MNHNS and CDR2 is SASEGT. This CDR3 has 16 amino acids. This chain's CDR3 is CASSDPGQGFYNEQFF. The CDR3 DNA sequence: TGTGCCAGCAGTGACCCGGGACAGGGCTTCTACAATGAGCAGTTCTTC.

The chain links TRBV7-8 to TRBJ1-4; D remains unclear. The V gene's germline CDR1 is SGHVS and CDR2 FQNEAQ. The CDR3 has 12 amino acids. V shed 5 bases and J shed 8 bases, with 9 bases lying between them. The DNA of the CDR3 is TGTGCCAGCAGCCGCCAAGGGGAAAAACTGTTTTTT. It specifies CASSRQGEKLFF.

This chain joins TRBV15 and TRBJ1-2; D remains ambiguous. Germline-derived CDR1 and CDR2 are LNHNV and YYDKDF (reference sequence). Trimming took off 0 bases at V and 3 bases at J, with 11 bases between the two ends. The CDR3 totals 15 residues. CDR3 bases: TGTGCCACCAGCAGAGATTCGCCAGACTACTATGGCTACACCTTC. Protein product: CATSRDSPDYYGYTF.

The chain combines TRBV5-4 with TRBJ1-1; 9 positions agree with TRBD1. The germline V gene has CDR1 SGHNT and CDR2 YYREEE (reference sequence). The CDR3 sequence is 13 residues long. After removal of 6 bases from V and 7 bases from J, the junction contained 7 bases not matched to a gene. The CDR3 region has the DNA TGTGCCAGCACCCGGGACAGGGTTGGTGAAGCTTTCTTT. This gives the protein CASTRDRVGEAFF.

The chain recombines TRBV7-2 with TRBJ2-5; D uncertain. CDR1 SGHTA and CDR2 FQGNSA come from the germline V gene. Between the trimmed V and J ends, which lost 1 base and 4 bases, there was a span of 13 bases. CDR3 size: 15 residues. The CDR3 is CASSLGIGKGETQYF. In DNA, the CDR3 is TGTGCCAGCAGCTTAGGTATAGGGAAAGGAGAGACCCAGTACTTC.

CDR3 protein: CASSFQGAAGNTIYF. In DNA, the CDR3 is TGTGCCAGCAGTTTCCAGGGGGCCGCTGGAAACACCATATATTTT. V is TRBV27 and J is TRBJ1-3, with 8 bases fitting TRBD1. V lost 3 bases to trimming and J lost 2 bases; unmatched junction nucleotides: 3. CDR1 and CDR2 from the germline V gene are MNHEY and SMNVEV (reference sequence). The length of the CDR3 is 15 residues.

The chain joins TRBV28 to TRBJ2-3, with 14 nucleotides matching TRBD2. This CDR3 comprises 16 residues. Germline lookup yields CDR1 MDHEN and CDR2 SYDVKM. After removal of 6 bases from V and 8 bases from J, the junction contained 10 bases not matched to a gene. DNA of the CDR3: TGTGCCAGCAGGATCGGGACTAGCGGGAGTGTAGCTACGCAGTATTTT. This codes for CASRIGTSGSVATQYF.

The chain recombines TRBV2 with TRBJ2-1; TRBD2 agrees at 13 bases. Germline V gene data show CDR1 as SNHLY and CDR2 as FYNNEI. The J segment lost 2 bases and the V segment lost 6 bases, leaving 1 base of the junction unmatched. This CDR3 contains 15 residues. The DNA of the CDR3 is TGTGCCAGCAGAGGACTAGCGGGAGCCTACAATGAGCAGTTCTTC. This translates into CASRGLAGAYNEQFF.

The rearrangement uses TRBV5-4 and TRBJ1-2; no clear D gene. In germline, CDR1 is SGHNT, CDR2 YYREEE (reference sequence). This CDR3 region has 13 residues. V dropped 5 bases and J dropped 0 bases, with 8 bases sitting between them. CDR3 protein: CASRTIANYGYTF. CDR3 in DNA: TGTGCCAGCAGAACCATAGCTAACTATGGCTACACCTTC.

This clone was seen only once. V usage is TRBV10-3 and J usage is TRBJ2-1; D ambiguous. Trimming took 3 bases from V and 3 from J, leaving 15 bases between them. Germline-derived CDR1 and CDR2 are ENHRY and SYGVKD. There are 16 residues in the CDR3. The CDR3 loop reads CAISESAGTDYNEQFF. CDR3 nucleotide sequence: TGTGCCATCAGTGAATCGGCAGGAACAGACTACAATGAGCAGTTCTTC.

This chain connects TRBV6-5 to TRBJ2-6; D remains unclear. There are 13 residues in the CDR3. Germline-derived CDR1 and CDR2 are MNHEY and SVGAGI. V lost 6 bases to trimming and J lost 0 bases, with 3 bases between them. CDR3 sequence: CASRDSGANVLTF. The CDR3 DNA reads TGTGCCAGCAGGGACTCTGGGGCCAACGTCCTGACTTTC.

The J gene is TRBJ2-7, the V gene TRBV6-1; D gene unclear. Per the germline V gene, CDR1 is MNHNS and CDR2 is SASEGT. CDR3 length: 15 residues. V lost 7 bases and J lost 6, with 22 bases in between. The CDR3 DNA reads TGTGCCAGCAAACCATTAAAAGCGCCCGCGTCCGAGCAGTACTTC. Its translation is CASKPLKAPASEQYF.

This chain uses TRBV28 with TRBJ2-1; perhaps D is TRBD1 or TRBD2 (5 bases each). Germline values: CDR1 MDHEN, CDR2 SYDVKM. The CDR3 has 14 amino acids. Trimming pared 4 bases from V and 9 bases from J, leaving 16 bases between. CDR3 nucleotide sequence: TGTGCCAGCAGTTCCGGGACGTTACTAGGTGAGCAGTTCTTC. Protein product: CASSSGTLLGEQFF.

V gene TRBV5-1 combines with J gene TRBJ2-6; 7 bases line up with TRBD1. Trimming at V came to 0 bases and at J to 1 base, leaving 4 bases not matched to a gene. This CDR3 spans 17 amino acids. CDR1 SGHRS and CDR2 YFSETQ come from the germline V gene. CDR3 sequence reads: CASSLVGRGSGANVLTF. CDR3 in DNA: TGCGCCAGCAGCTTGGTAGGCAGGGGGTCTGGGGCCAACGTCCTGACTTTC.

The chain carries TRBV5-1 and TRBJ1-2, with 10 bases matching TRBD1. CDR3 length equals 12 residues. Germline-derived CDR1 and CDR2 are SGHRS and YFSETQ. V dropped 7 bases and J dropped 9; count of bases not matched to a gene: 6. The CDR3, as DNA: TGCGCCAGCGGTGGACAGGGGGAGAGCTACACCTTC. Its translation: CASGGQGESYTF. Variable domain in full (rest from reference TRBV5-1 and TRBJ1-2): KAGVTQTPRYLIKTRGQQVTLSCSPISGHRSVSWYQQTPGQGLQFLFEYFSETQRNKGNFPGRFSGRQFSNSRSEMNVSTLELGDSALYLCASGGQGESYTFGSGTRLTVV.

This clone appeared a few times. The V gene is TRBV5-6, the J gene TRBJ1-4, with a tentative D call TRBD1 (6 bases). The CDR3 runs 15 residues. CDR1 SGHDT and CDR2 YYEEEE come from the germline V gene. V lost 5 bases, J lost 4 bases, and 15 bases lay in between. CDR3 nucleotide sequence: TGTGCCAGCAGATCCTCAGGACAGTATAATGAAAAACTGTTTTTT. Its translation is CASRSSGQYNEKLFF.

This clone was observed at least ten times. The V gene is TRBV6-5, the J gene TRBJ2-7, with D tentatively TRBD2 (7 bases). The germline CDR1 and CDR2 sequences are MNHEY and SVGAGI. CDR3 length: 15 residues. V was pared by 6 bases and J by 3 bases, with 18 bases between. The CDR3 spells CASRSKQGGVYEQYF. For the CDR3, the DNA is TGTGCCAGCAGGAGTAAACAGGGAGGGGTCTACGAGCAGTACTTC.

This chain uses TRBV10-3 with TRBJ2-1; TRBD1 matches at 8 bases. CDR1 is ENHRY, CDR2 SYGVKD, per germline. The CDR3 sequence is 15 residues long. V shed 2 bases and J 0 bases; nucleotides not matched to a gene: 0. CDR3 sequence (DNA): TGTGCCATCAGTGAGACAGGGGGCTCCTACAATGAGCAGTTCTTC. Its protein product is CAISETGGSYNEQFF.

This sequence joins TRBV27 and TRBJ2-7; maybe TRBD1 (5 bases). The CDR3 loop spans 15 amino acids. V lost 5 bases to trimming and J lost 7 bases, with 21 bases between them. Germline V gene lookup returns CDR1 MNHEY and CDR2 SMNVEV (reference sequence). CDR3 sequence reads: CASSSFVTDPLEQYF. The CDR3 bases are TGTGCCAGCAGTAGTTTCGTGACAGATCCCCTGGAGCAGTACTTC.

The rearrangement uses TRBV18 and TRBJ2-7; either TRBD1 or TRBD2 may fit D (5 bases each). CDR1 is KGHSH, CDR2 LQKENI, per germline. V was trimmed by 2 bases and J by 2 bases, leaving 10 bases between them. The CDR3 runs 14 residues. For the CDR3, the DNA is TGTGCCAGCTCACCAGGGGGTGGCACCTACGAGCAGTACTTC. Its translation is CASSPGGGTYEQYF.

The V gene is TRBV27, the J gene TRBJ2-1; the match to TRBD1 covers 11 bases. Per the germline V gene, CDR1 is MNHEY and CDR2 is SMNVEV (reference sequence). After removal of 6 bases from V and 7 bases from J, the junction contained 14 bases not matched to a gene. CDR3 length: 17 amino acids. The CDR3 DNA is TGTGCCAGCAGCCGAAGGTACGGGACAGGGGGGCGGAATGAGCAGTTCTTC. It specifies CASSRRYGTGGRNEQFF.